The 3 T cell receptor beta chains below were found in one sample sequenced in a study of T cells in Graves' hyperthyroidism and ophthalmopathy. The investigators amplified TCR beta CDR3 regions from RNA transcripts. During a first-round RT-PCR of the TCR CDR3, the HTBI primer set was used. From the multiplex PCR reads, TCRdb called clonotypes with MiXCR, one entry per CDR3 protein. The data contain approximately 590,000 distinct CDR3 sequences, more than 45% of them seen just once; the ten biggest clones take up about 7.8%. Sequencing was performed on peripheral blood or thyroid tissue (not recorded which). The receptors here all came from a woman younger than 35 with Graves' hyperthyroidism.

The table lists this clonotype with a few counts. The gene calls are TRBV10-3 and TRBJ2-2, with 7 bases that match TRBD1. The CDR3 runs 17 residues. With 8 bases clipped from V and 0 bases from J, the junction kept 12 bases outside the gene matches. Germline V gene sequence: CDR1 ENHRY, CDR2 SYGVKD. This CDR3 is CAILGKGALANTGELFF. CDR3 nucleotides: TGTGCCATCTTGGGGAAGGGGGCCCTAGCGAACACCGGGGAGCTGTTTTTT.

About this clonotype itself: Possible read error: a much larger clone is one base away. This chain connects TRBV11-2 to TRBJ2-7, with D unclear. CDR3 length: 12 amino acids. Germline V gives CDR1 SGHAT, CDR2 FQNNGV. The CDR3 is CASSFDNYERYF. The CDR3 coding sequence is TGTGCCAGCAGTTTCGACAACTACGAGCGGTACTTC.

This clonotype occurred many times. The chain recombines TRBV7-2 with TRBJ1-1; D gene uncertain. Germline CDR1 is SGHTA and CDR2 is FQGNSA. V lost 5 bases, J lost 6 bases, and 13 bases lay in between. The CDR3 consists of 13 residues. This CDR3 is CASSQIKSAEAFF. For the CDR3, the DNA is TGTGCCAGCAGCCAGATAAAGAGCGCTGAAGCTTTCTTT.